This is a list of T cell receptor beta chains from one sample in a study of human T cells and chemical hapten exposure. TCRdb redid the calling of the RACE reads with MiXCR, one entry per CDR3 protein. The sample has about 380,000 distinct CDR3 sequences; roughly 4.8% are singletons. Specimen: whole blood, collected in connection with sensitization to the hapten diphenylcyclopropenone (DPC). The receptor set was obtained from a woman aged 50 to 65 with alopecia areata. Some clones in this sample may be carry-over from other donors' samples. CDR3s leave out the opening cysteine and the closing phenylalanine or tryptophan. A D gene is named only where the DNA matches it firmly.

-	TRBV7-2	TRBJ1-2	ASSLALSSGGNYGYT
TRBD1	TRBV12-3/TRBV12-4	TRBJ1-5	ASSFQGGNQPQH
TRBD1	TRBV13	TRBJ1-1	ASSFRTGAREAF
TRBD1	TRBV5-6	TRBJ1-2	ASSSGQGSFGYT
-	TRBV6-5	TRBJ1-1	ASSSFPSGERAF
-	TRBV7-9	TRBJ1-1	ASSLAADLNTEAF
-	TRBV29-1	TRBJ2-5	SVARPRGVRETQY
-	TRBV6-2/TRBV6-3	TRBJ2-3	ASSYSHRGDTQY
-	TRBV7-3	TRBJ2-3	ASSPDGGWTDTQY
TRBD1	TRBV20-1	TRBJ1-1	RSGDSGYPEAF
-	TRBV10-3	TRBJ1-1	AISLQGGTEAF
-	TRBV7-2	TRBJ2-7	ASSPPPRGGEQY
TRBD1	TRBV12-3/TRBV12-4	TRBJ2-7	ASSSRDRGY
TRBD1	TRBV7-8	TRBJ2-3	ASSLSRDRDTQY
-	TRBV29-1	TRBJ1-1	TAGDLNTEAF
-	TRBV28	TRBJ2-4	AAGNLENIQY
-	TRBV29-1	TRBJ1-2	SVEDRNGYT
-	TRBV20-1	TRBJ1-6	SASVWGSPLH
TRBD1	TRBV5-1	TRBJ1-4	ASSPGTGGRGGGKLF
TRBD2	TRBV2	TRBJ2-7	ASSEWTSGVYEQY
-	TRBV29-1	TRBJ1-1	SVPTTHMNTEAF
-	TRBV4-1	TRBJ1-1	ASSQAQGGGTEAF
-	TRBV6-1	TRBJ2-4	ASSLAKNIQY
-	TRBV28	TRBJ1-1	ASSPTVSGTEAF
-	TRBV5-5	TRBJ2-7	ASSLRGGINEQY
-	TRBV7-2	TRBJ1-2	ASSLAGAAYGYT
TRBD1	TRBV7-9	TRBJ2-3	ASSFPSTTGIEDTQY
-	TRBV28	TRBJ2-7	ASNVLNSYEQY
-	TRBV5-1	TRBJ2-1	ASLGPNPDEQF
-	TRBV15	TRBJ1-5	ATSRDTDNSNQPQH
TRBD1	TRBV25-1	TRBJ2-7	ASSEAGGAGEQY
-	TRBV20-1	TRBJ2-5	SVPGIETQY
-	TRBV29-1	TRBJ1-1	SVTDIVNTEAF
-	TRBV7-8	TRBJ2-1	ASTQSGSYGYNEQF
-	TRBV29-1	TRBJ1-1	SVEAGQLEAF
-	TRBV29-1	TRBJ2-6	CGVSGANVLT
TRBD2	TRBV24-1	TRBJ2-1	ATSAASGGPASYNEQF
-	TRBV6-1	TRBJ2-2	ASQGGLNTGELF
-	TRBV5-4	TRBJ1-3	ASSLMGGRNTIY
-	TRBV24-1	TRBJ2-1	ATSDLGGRYNEQF
-	TRBV2	TRBJ1-5	ASSEGQNLNQPQH
-	TRBV5-1	TRBJ2-5	ASRQKGLGAETQY
TRBD1	TRBV7-6	TRBJ2-2	ASSVQQGKTGELF
-	TRBV6-6	TRBJ1-5	ASSYSVGGNGNQPQH
TRBD1	TRBV5-1	TRBJ2-5	ASSRNAGTGQETQY
-	TRBV20-1	TRBJ1-1	SARDTGNTEAF
TRBD2	TRBV24-1	TRBJ2-1	ATSEAGGSYRNEQF
TRBD2	TRBV5-1	TRBJ2-1	ASSRELAGRLDEQF
TRBD1	TRBV18	TRBJ1-5	ASSQIRTGGEQPQH
-	TRBV28	TRBJ1-1	ASSLAGFKNTEAF
-	TRBV4-3	TRBJ1-3	ASSQESGGHGSGNTIY
-	TRBV12-3/TRBV12-4	TRBJ1-1	ASSQDSFHTEAF
TRBD1	TRBV10-3	TRBJ1-1	AISAPGQGMNTEAF